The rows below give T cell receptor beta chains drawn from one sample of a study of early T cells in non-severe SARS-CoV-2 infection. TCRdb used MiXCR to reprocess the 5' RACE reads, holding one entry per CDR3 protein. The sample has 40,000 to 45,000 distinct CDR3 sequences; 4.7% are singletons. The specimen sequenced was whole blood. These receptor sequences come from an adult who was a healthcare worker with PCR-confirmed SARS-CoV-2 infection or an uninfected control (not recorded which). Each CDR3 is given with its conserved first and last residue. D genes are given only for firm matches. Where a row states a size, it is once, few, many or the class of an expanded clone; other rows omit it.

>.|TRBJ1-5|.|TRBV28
CASSTFVLLGEPQHF
TGTGCCAGCAGTACTTTTGTCCTCTTGGGAGAGCCCCAGCATTTT
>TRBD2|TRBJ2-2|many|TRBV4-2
CASSREGLNTGELFF
TGTGCCAGCAGCCGGGAGGGACTGAACACCGGGGAGCTGTTTTTT
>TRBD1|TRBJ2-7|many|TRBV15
CATSRISGTVSEQYF
TGTGCCACCAGCCGAATCTCCGGGACAGTCTCCGAGCAGTACTTC
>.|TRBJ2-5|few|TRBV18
CASSPQGTQETQYF
TGTGCCAGCTCACCGCAGGGGACACAAGAGACCCAGTACTTC
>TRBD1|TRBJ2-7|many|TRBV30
CALGQGGYEQYF
TGTGCCTTGGGACAGGGAGGCTACGAGCAGTACTTC
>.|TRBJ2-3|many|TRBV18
CASSPTDTQYF
TGTGCCAGCTCACCCACAGATACGCAGTATTTT
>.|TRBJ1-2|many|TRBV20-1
CSATGIYGYTF
TGCAGTGCTACAGGGATCTATGGCTACACCTTC
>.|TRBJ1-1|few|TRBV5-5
CASSPEYLGTMNTEAFF
TGTGCCAGCAGCCCCGAATATCTGGGCACTATGAACACTGAAGCTTTCTTT
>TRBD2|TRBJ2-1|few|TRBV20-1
CSATGTSWYNEQFF
TGCAGTGCTACCGGGACTAGCTGGTACAATGAGCAGTTCTTC
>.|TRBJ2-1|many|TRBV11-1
CASSISGNNEQFF
TGTGCCAGCAGCATTTCAGGGAACAATGAGCAGTTCTTC
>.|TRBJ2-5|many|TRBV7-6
CASSLASLVLETQYF
TGTGCCAGCAGCTTAGCGAGCTTGGTTTTGGAGACCCAGTACTTC
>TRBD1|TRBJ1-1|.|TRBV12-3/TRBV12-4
CASSPYYRGGMNTEAFF
TGTGCCAGCAGTCCTTACTACAGGGGTGGGATGAACACTGAAGCTTTCTTT
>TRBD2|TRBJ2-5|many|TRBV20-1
CSATGTSGEETQYF
TGCAGTGCCACCGGGACTAGCGGGGAAGAGACCCAGTACTTC
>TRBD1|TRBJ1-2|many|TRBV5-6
CASSPDRQGAYGYTF
TGTGCCAGCAGCCCGGATCGACAGGGGGCCTATGGCTACACCTTC
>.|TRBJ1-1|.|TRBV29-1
CSVLARVGNTEAFF
TGCAGCGTTTTAGCCAGAGTCGGGAACACTGAAGCTTTCTTT
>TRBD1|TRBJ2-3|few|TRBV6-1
CASRTTGTGGTDTQYF
TGTGCCAGCAGGACCACTGGGACAGGGGGCACAGATACGCAGTATTTT
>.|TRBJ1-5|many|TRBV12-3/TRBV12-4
CASSFGDQPQHF
TGTGCCAGCAGTTTCGGGGATCAGCCCCAGCATTTT
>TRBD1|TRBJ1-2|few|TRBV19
CASSPDPAGQRYGYTF
TGTGCCAGTAGTCCAGACCCTGCGGGACAGCGCTATGGCTACACCTTC
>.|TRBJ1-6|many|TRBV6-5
CASSYSVIGNSPLHF
TGTGCCAGCAGTTACTCGGTAATCGGCAATTCACCCCTCCATTTT
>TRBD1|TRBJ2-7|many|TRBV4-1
CASSHSGTVYEQYF
TGCGCCAGCAGCCACTCCGGGACAGTCTACGAGCAGTACTTC
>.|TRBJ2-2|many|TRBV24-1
CATNDRKANTGELFF
TGTGCCACCAACGACAGAAAAGCGAACACCGGGGAGCTGTTTTTT
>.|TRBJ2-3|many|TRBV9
CASSARTDSTDTQYF
TGTGCCAGCAGCGCGAGGACGGATAGCACAGATACGCAGTATTTT
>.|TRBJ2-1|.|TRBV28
CASSLSQRAHNEQFF
TGTGCCAGCAGTTTATCTCAGCGGGCCCACAATGAGCAGTTCTTC
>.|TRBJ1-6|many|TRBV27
CASGYSYNSPLHF
TGTGCCAGTGGTTACAGCTATAATTCACCCCTCCACTTT
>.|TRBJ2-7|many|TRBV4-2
CASSLGAAQTYEQYF
TGTGCCAGCAGCCTCGGGGCGGCACAGACCTACGAGCAGTACTTC
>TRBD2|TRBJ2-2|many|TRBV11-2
CASSSAGTSGAGELFF
TGTGCCAGCAGCTCAGCCGGGACTAGCGGTGCCGGGGAGCTGTTTTTT
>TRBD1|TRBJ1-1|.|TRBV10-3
CAIKNDRGHTEAFF
TGTGCCATCAAGAACGACAGGGGCCACACTGAAGCTTTCTTT
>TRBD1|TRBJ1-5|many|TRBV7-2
CASSLTGAAGQPQHF
TGTGCCAGCAGCCTTACAGGGGCGGCGGGGCAGCCCCAGCATTTT
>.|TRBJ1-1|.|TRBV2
CASSDVRAVSLAEAFF
TGTGCCAGCAGTGACGTCAGGGCTGTTTCTTTGGCTGAAGCTTTCTTT
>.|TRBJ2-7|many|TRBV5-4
CASSPSQGASYEQYF
TGTGCCAGCAGCCCGTCTCAGGGAGCCTCCTACGAGCAGTACTTC
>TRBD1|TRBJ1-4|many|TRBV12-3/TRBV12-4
CASSLGQGAEKLFF
TGTGCCAGCAGTTTAGGACAGGGGGCTGAAAAACTGTTTTTT
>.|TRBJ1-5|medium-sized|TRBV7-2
CASSSMTGWGNQPQHF
TGTGCCAGCAGCTCCATGACAGGTTGGGGGAATCAGCCCCAGCATTTT
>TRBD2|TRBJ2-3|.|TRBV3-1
CASSRLARSSTDTQYF
TGTGCCAGCAGCAGACTAGCGCGAAGTAGCACAGATACGCAGTATTTT
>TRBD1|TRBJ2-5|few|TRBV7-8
CASSQTGDETQYF
TGTGCCAGCAGCCAGACAGGGGACGAGACCCAGTACTTC
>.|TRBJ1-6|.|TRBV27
CASSLFSRQGFSPLHF
TGTGCCAGCAGTTTATTCTCTCGGCAGGGGTTTTCACCCCTCCACTTT
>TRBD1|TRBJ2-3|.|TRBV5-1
CASSTGGPDTQYF
TGCGCCAGCAGCACAGGGGGCCCAGATACGCAGTATTTT
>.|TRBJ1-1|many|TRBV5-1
CASSLGPNTEAFF
TGCGCCAGCAGCTTAGGGCCGAACACTGAAGCTTTCTTT
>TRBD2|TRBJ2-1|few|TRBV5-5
CASSSLGTSGMHNEQFF
TGTGCCAGCAGCTCGCTCGGGACTAGCGGGATGCACAATGAGCAGTTCTTC
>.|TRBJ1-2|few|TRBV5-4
CASSPAMELNYGYTF
TGTGCCAGCAGCCCGGCGATGGAACTAAACTATGGCTACACCTTC
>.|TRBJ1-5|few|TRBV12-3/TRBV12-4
CASSFGRGVQPQHF
TGTGCCAGCAGTTTTGGCCGGGGTGTTCAGCCCCAGCATTTT
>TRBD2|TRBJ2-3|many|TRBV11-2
CASSRLGGSANTQYF
TGTGCCAGCAGTCGACTGGGCGGGAGTGCAAATACGCAGTATTTT
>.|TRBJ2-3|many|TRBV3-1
CASSQGHLRVGTDTQYF
TGTGCCAGCAGCCAAGGCCACCTAAGGGTGGGGACAGATACGCAGTATTTT
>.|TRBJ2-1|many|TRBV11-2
CASSLTAGSYNEQFF
TGTGCCAGCAGCTTGACAGCGGGCTCCTACAATGAGCAGTTCTTC
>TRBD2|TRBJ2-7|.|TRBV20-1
CSAREGGDYYEQYF
TGCAGTGCTAGAGAGGGAGGGGATTACTACGAGCAGTACTTC
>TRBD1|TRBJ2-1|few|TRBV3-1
CASSQPDRADEQFF
TGTGCCAGCAGCCAACCGGACAGGGCCGATGAGCAGTTCTTC